This note documents a single TCR beta chain sequence. No antigen is known for it. This sample is part of a study of OX40 agonist ivuxolimab in advanced cancers. Trimming shortened V by 4 bases and J by 7 bases, and 18 bases separated the two germline ends. This CDR3 is built from 15 residues. General observations from the study: The study did not work out the antigen specificity of the expanded peripheral T cells. Clonal expansion was seen in CD4+ and CD8+ blood T cells by week 6 at 0.1 to 3.0 mg/kg. In general, CD8+ T cells held more expanded clones than CD4+ did, on average.

Patients were excluded for autoimmune disease history or systemic immunosuppression. Assay: immunoSEQ multiplex PCR; the TCRdb copy retains only in-frame clones and omits some. The table has some 65,000 clones, roughly 80% seen once. This TCR was recovered from an adult with an advanced solid tumor such as melanoma, head and neck, liver or kidney cancer. This rearrangement joins TRBV5-3 to TRBJ2-1; TRBD2 is a possible D gene (6 bases). TRBV5-3 is filed as an ORF, its function uncertain. The input for sequencing was CD4+ or CD8+ T cells sorted from blood, taken in a trial of the OX40 agonist ivuxolimab. The CDR3 protein is CARSPSRESVNEQFF. The DNA of the CDR3 is TGTGCCAGAAGCCCGTCCCGGGAGTCAGTGAATGAGCAGTTCTTC.